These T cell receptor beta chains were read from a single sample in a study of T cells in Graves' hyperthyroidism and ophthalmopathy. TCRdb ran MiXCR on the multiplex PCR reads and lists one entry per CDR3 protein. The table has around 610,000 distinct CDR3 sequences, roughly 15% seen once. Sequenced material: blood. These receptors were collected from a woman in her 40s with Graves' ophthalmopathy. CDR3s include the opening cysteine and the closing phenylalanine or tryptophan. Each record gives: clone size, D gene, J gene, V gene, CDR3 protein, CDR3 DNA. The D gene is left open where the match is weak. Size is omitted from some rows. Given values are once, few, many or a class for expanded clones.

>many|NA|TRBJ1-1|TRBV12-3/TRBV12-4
CASSLTVGRREAFF
TGTGCCAGCAGTCTAACGGTGGGACGACGAGAAGCTTTCTTT
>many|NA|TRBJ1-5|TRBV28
CASRKTLTSNQPQHF
TGTGCCAGCAGAAAAACCCTTACGAGCAATCAGCCCCAGCATTTT
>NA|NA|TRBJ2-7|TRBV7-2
CASSLAAGKYEQYF
TGTGCCAGCAGCTTAGCGGCAGGGAAATACGAGCAGTACTTC
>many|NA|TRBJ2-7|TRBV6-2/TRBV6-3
CASMTVVVYEQYF
TGTGCCAGCATGACGGTCGTCGTCTACGAGCAGTACTTC
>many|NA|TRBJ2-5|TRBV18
CASSPWGWAETQYF
TGTGCCAGCTCACCATGGGGTTGGGCAGAGACCCAGTACTTC
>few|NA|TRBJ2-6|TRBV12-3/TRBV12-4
CASRGKSSGANVLTF
TGTGCCAGCAGGGGGAAGTCGTCTGGGGCCAACGTCCTGACTTTC
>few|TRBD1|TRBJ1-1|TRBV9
CASSQDPGQMNTEAFF
TGTGCCAGCAGCCAAGACCCGGGACAGATGAACACTGAAGCTTTCTTT
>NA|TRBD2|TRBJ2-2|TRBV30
CAWSLGLAGAPGELFF
TGTGCCTGGAGCCTTGGACTAGCGGGAGCCCCCGGGGAGCTGTTTTTT
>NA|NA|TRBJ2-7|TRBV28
CASSLGPLATLYEQYF
TGTGCCAGCAGTTTAGGCCCGTTGGCCACCCTCTACGAGCAGTACTTC
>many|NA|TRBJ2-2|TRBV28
CASTPPGEAGELFF
TGTGCTTCCACCCCCCCAGGGGAGGCCGGGGAGCTGTTTTTT
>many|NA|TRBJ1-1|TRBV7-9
CASSPRTILNTEAFF
TGTGCCAGCAGCCCGAGGACAATTCTGAACACTGAAGCTTTCTTT
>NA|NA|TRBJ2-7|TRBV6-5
CASSYFPGPYEQYF
TGTGCCAGCAGTTACTTTCCGGGACCCTACGAGCAGTACTTC
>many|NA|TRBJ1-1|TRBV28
CASSSPGGGDTEAFF
TGTGCCAGCAGTTCCCCGGGGGGGGGAGACACTGAAGCTTTCTTT
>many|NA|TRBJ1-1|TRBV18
CASSPAETNTEAFF
TGTGCCAGCTCACCAGCCGAAACGAACACTGAAGCTTTCTTT
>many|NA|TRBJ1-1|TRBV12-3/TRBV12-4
CASSLWTEEAFF
TGTGCCAGCAGTTTATGGACCGAGGAAGCTTTCTTT
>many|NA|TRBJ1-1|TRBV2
CASRRDHNTEAFF
TGTGCCAGCAGGCGGGACCACAACACTGAAGCTTTCTTT
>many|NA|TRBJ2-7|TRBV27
CASSLTGAGRTYEQYF
TGTGCCAGCAGTTTAACGGGGGCAGGGAGGACCTACGAGCAGTACTTC
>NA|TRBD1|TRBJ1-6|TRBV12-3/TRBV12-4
CANSFTGDRVIADNSPLHF
TGTGCCAACAGTTTTACCGGGGACAGGGTAATTGCGGATAATTCACCCCTCCACTTT
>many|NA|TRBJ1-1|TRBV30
CAWSLMRVNTEAFF
TGTGCCTGGAGCCTTATGAGGGTGAACACTGAAGCTTTCTTT
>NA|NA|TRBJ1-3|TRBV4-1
CASSQGVVSGNTIYF
TGCGCCAGCAGCCAAGGAGTGGTCTCTGGAAACACCATATATTTT
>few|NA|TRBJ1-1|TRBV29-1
CSVDGGAGNTEAFF
TGCAGCGTTGACGGGGGGGCCGGGAACACTGAAGCTTTCTTT
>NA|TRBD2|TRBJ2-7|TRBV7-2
CASSFWREDSYEQYF
TGTGCCAGCAGCTTCTGGCGGGAGGATTCCTACGAGCAGTACTTC
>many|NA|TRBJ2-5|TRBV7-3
CASSPGPLGRETQYF
TGTGCCAGCAGCCCGGGACCGCTGGGGAGAGAGACCCAGTACTTC
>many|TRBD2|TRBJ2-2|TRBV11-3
CASSLTGGSGELFF
TGTGCCAGCAGCTTAACGGGGGGGTCCGGGGAGCTGTTTTTT
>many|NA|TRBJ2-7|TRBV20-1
CSASYPRYERTTDPTTYEQYF
TGCAGTGCTAGCTACCCCAGGTATGAGCGGACGACCGACCCGACCACCTACGAGCAGTACTTC
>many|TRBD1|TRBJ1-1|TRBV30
CAWRDRGRTEAFF
TGTGCCTGGAGGGACAGGGGGCGGACTGAAGCTTTCTTT
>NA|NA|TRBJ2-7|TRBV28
CASSMLTRLSNEQYF
TGTGCCAGCAGCATGCTTACTAGGTTGTCCAACGAGCAGTACTTC
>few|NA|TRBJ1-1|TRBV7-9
CASSTQGRGDTEAFF
TGTGCCAGCAGCACACAGGGAAGGGGGGACACTGAAGCTTTCTTT
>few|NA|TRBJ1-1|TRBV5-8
CASSPRPWGRTEAFF
TGTGCCAGCAGCCCCCGCCCCTGGGGGCGCACTGAAGCTTTCTTT
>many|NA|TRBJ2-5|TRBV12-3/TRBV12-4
CASSLTLQETQYF
TGTGCCAGCAGTTTAACACTCCAAGAGACCCAGTACTTC
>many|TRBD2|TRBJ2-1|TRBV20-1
CSARDGAGGTYNEQFF
TGCAGTGCTAGAGATGGAGCGGGAGGGACATACAATGAGCAGTTCTTC
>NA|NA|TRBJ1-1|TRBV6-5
CASSSRASATEAFF
TGTGCCAGCAGTTCCCGGGCCAGCGCCACTGAAGCTTTCTTT
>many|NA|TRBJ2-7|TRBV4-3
CASSHSWQNQYEQYF
TGCGCCAGCAGTCATTCATGGCAGAACCAATACGAGCAGTACTTC
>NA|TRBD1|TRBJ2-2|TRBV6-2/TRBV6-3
CASSFDGTGVPGELFF
TGTGCCAGCAGTTTCGACGGGACAGGGGTCCCCGGGGAGCTGTTTTTT
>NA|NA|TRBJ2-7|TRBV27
CASSSAPAVYEQYF
TGTGCCAGCAGTTCCGCCCCAGCGGTCTACGAGCAGTACTTC
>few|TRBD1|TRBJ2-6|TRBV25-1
CASRTNPRTGGRFGANVLTF
TGTGCCAGCAGGACTAACCCCCGGACAGGGGGTAGGTTTGGGGCCAACGTCCTGACTTTC
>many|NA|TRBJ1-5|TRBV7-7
CASSLDVYQPQHF
TGTGCTAGCAGCTTAGATGTTTATCAGCCCCAGCATTTT
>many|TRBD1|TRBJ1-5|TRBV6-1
CASTTGGESNQPQHF
TGTGCCAGCACCACAGGGGGTGAGAGCAATCAGCCCCAGCATTTT
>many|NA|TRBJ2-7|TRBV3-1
CASSQAGTLEEQYF
TGTGCCAGCAGCCAGGCCGGGACTCTTGAGGAGCAGTACTTC
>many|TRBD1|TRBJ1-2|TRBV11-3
CASSPPTGSGYTF
TGTGCCAGCAGCCCCCCGACAGGGAGCGGCTACACCTTC
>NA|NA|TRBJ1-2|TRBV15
CATRDRVVYGYTF
TGTGCCACCCGGGACCGCGTTGTCTATGGCTACACCTTC
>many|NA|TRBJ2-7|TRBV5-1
CASSLGGGGLITYEQYF
TGCGCCAGCAGCTTGGGTGGGGGCGGATTAATAACCTACGAGCAGTACTTC
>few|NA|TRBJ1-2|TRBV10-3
CAIRGTAKTNYGYTF
TGTGCCATCAGGGGGACGGCAAAAACTAACTATGGCTACACCTTC
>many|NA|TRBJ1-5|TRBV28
CASSPLRGNQPQHF
TGTGCCAGCAGCCCGTTAAGGGGGAATCAGCCCCAGCATTTT
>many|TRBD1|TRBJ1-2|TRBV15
CATSRDRTASNYGYTF
TGTGCCACCAGCAGGGACAGGACAGCTTCTAACTATGGCTACACCTTC
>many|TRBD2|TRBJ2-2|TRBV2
CASSGLAGDVHTGELFF
TGTGCCAGCAGTGGACTAGCGGGAGACGTTCACACCGGGGAGCTGTTTTTT
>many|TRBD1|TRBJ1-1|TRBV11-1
CASSLIFVDRGFAAFF
TGTGCCAGCAGCTTAATATTCGTGGACAGGGGGTTTGCGGCTTTCTTT
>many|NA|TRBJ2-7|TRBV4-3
CASSQAGTGESYEQYF
TGCGCCAGCAGCCAAGCCGGGACGGGGGAGTCCTACGAGCAGTACTTC
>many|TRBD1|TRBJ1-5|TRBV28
CATTTRDRVVESNQPQHF
TGTGCCACAACAACCCGGGACAGGGTGGTAGAAAGCAATCAGCCCCAGCATTTT
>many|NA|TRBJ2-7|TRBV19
CASSPRGGINEQYF
TGTGCCAGTAGTCCCCGTGGGGGGATAAACGAGCAGTACTTC